The 28 T cell receptor beta chains reported below all come from one sample, sequenced in a study of T cell changes during pregnancy in multiple sclerosis. Sequenced by immunoSEQ multiplex PCR; TCRdb stores in-frame clones only, minus some. The sample holds more than 50,000 clones; more than 90% are singletons and the top ten take about 3.1%. This sample comprised peripheral blood, obtained in the first trimester of pregnancy. All receptors come from a female donor in good health, enrolled as a control in a pregnancy study.

This rearrangement joins TRBV18 to TRBJ2-3; D may be TRBD2 (5 bases). Germline assignment: CDR1 KGHSH and CDR2 LQKENI. V dropped 3 bases and J dropped 4 bases, with 23 bases sitting between them. This CDR3 is 18 amino acids long. The CDR3 DNA reads TGTGCCAGCTCACCCCCCAAAGGAGGTACTAATGGGGCAGATACGCAGTATTTT. Translated: CASSPPKGGTNGADTQYF.

V is TRBV9 and J is TRBJ1-2, with a weak D call TRBD1 (5 bases). Germline assignment: CDR1 SGDLS and CDR2 YYNGEE. The CDR3 has 14 residues. Trimming took 0 bases from V and 6 from J, leaving 12 bases between them. The CDR3: CASSVGGRNDGYTF. The CDR3 nucleotides read TGTGCCAGCAGCGTAGGGGGGAGGAACGATGGCTACACCTTC.

The V call is TRBV12-5, the J call TRBJ1-6, with D possibly matching TRBD1 (6 bases). V was shortened by 2 bases and J by 9 bases, with 14 bases between the two germline ends. The CDR3 spans 15 residues. Germline CDR1 is LGHNT and CDR2 is FRNRAP. The CDR3 sequence is CASGLTTGVISPLHF. For the CDR3, the DNA is TGTGCTAGTGGTTTGACGACAGGAGTTATTTCACCCCTCCACTTT. Variable domain in full (rest from reference TRBV12-5 and TRBJ1-6): DARVTQTPRHKVTEMGQEVTMRCQPILGHNTVFWYRQTMMQGLELLAYFRNRAPLDDSGMPKDRFSAEMPDATLATLKIQPSEPRDSAVYFCASGLTTGVISPLHFGNGTRLTVT.

V is TRBV5-1 and J is TRBJ1-3; D is uncertain. Germline CDR1 is SGHRS and CDR2 is YFSETQ. The CDR3 loop spans 18 amino acids. V dropped 4 bases and J dropped 0 bases, with 20 bases sitting between them. CDR3 residues: CASSLFIQQKSSGNTIYF. Written as DNA, the CDR3 is TGCGCCAGCAGCCTATTTATCCAACAGAAGAGCTCTGGAAACACCATATATTTT. The whole variable domain, remainder taken from reference TRBV5-1 and TRBJ1-3, is KAGVTQTPRYLIKTRGQQVTLSCSPISGHRSVSWYQQTPGQGLQFLFEYFSETQRNKGNFPGRFSGRQFSNSRSEMNVSTLELGDSALYLCASSLFIQQKSSGNTIYFGEGSWLTVV.

V is TRBV6-1 and J is TRBJ2-2, with TRBD1 matching 7 bases. From germline, CDR1 is MNHNS and CDR2 SASEGT. CDR3 size: 15 residues. J lost 7 bases, V lost 6 bases, and 11 bases had no gene match. The CDR3 coding sequence is TGTGCCAGCAGAGCGGACAGGTTCGAGGGCGGGGAGCTGTTTTTT. Protein sequence: CASRADRFEGGELFF.

This chain connects TRBV6-1 to TRBJ1-1; TRBD1 matches 12 bases. The CDR3 totals 17 residues. Unmatched junction bases numbered 11, after V lost 4 bases and J lost 5 bases. Germline V gene lookup returns CDR1 MNHNS and CDR2 SASEGT. CDR3 residues: CASSATIGTGGGTEAFF. CDR3 coding DNA: TGTGCCAGCAGTGCCACGATTGGGACAGGGGGCGGAACTGAAGCTTTCTTT.

This chain connects TRBV7-8 to TRBJ1-4, with D possibly being TRBD1 (6 bases). V lost 0 bases and J 5 bases, leaving 13 bases between the germline ends. The germline V gene encodes CDR1 SGHVS and CDR2 FQNEAQ. The CDR3 runs 16 residues. The CDR3 DNA sequence: TGTGCCAGCAGCTTAGCCAGGGGCCTCCGAAATGAAAAACTGTTTTTT. It encodes CASSLARGLRNEKLFF.

The chain carries TRBV28 and TRBJ2-2; unclear D gene. This CDR3 spans 14 amino acids. Deletions cut 3 bases from V and 0 bases from J, with 5 bases between. Germline values: CDR1 MDHEN, CDR2 SYDVKM. The CDR3 DNA follows: TGTGCCAGCAGTTTCGGAGCGAACACCGGGGAGCTGTTTTTT. Translating gives CASSFGANTGELFF.

The gene calls are TRBV19 and TRBJ2-1, with TRBD1 matching over 7 bases. With 3 bases clipped from V and 8 bases from J, the junction kept 16 bases outside the gene matches. This CDR3 is 17 amino acids long. The germline gives CDR1 LNHDA, CDR2 SQIVND (reference sequence). Here the CDR3 DNA reads TGTGCCAGTAGTATGAACCCCTATGAGGGGGCTGGGCATGAGCAGTTCTTC. Protein sequence: CASSMNPYEGAGHEQFF.

The chain recombines TRBV10-3 with TRBJ1-3; a weak D match, TRBD1 (5 bases). CDR1 ENHRY and CDR2 SYGVKD come from the germline V gene. The CDR3 is 16 residues long. V was shortened by 5 bases and J by 1 base, with 15 bases between the two germline ends. CDR3 DNA: TGTGCCATCAGTCCATCCACGGGGGGGTCTGGAAACACCATATATTTT. This sequence encodes CAISPSTGGSGNTIYF.

The chain recombines TRBV19 with TRBJ1-5, with D perhaps TRBD1 (5 bases). The germline V gene encodes CDR1 LNHDA and CDR2 SQIVND (reference sequence). The CDR3 has 17 residues. The V end was cut by 2 bases, the J end by 0 bases, with 14 bases between. The CDR3 here is CASSISGTLYSNQPQHF. CDR3 sequence (DNA): TGTGCCAGTAGTATATCCGGGACTCTTTATAGCAATCAGCCCCAGCATTTT.

The chain employs TRBV5-5 and TRBJ1-1, with 11 nucleotides matching TRBD1. From germline, CDR1 is SGHKS and CDR2 YYEKEE (reference sequence). Trimming at V came to 1 base and at J to 6 bases, leaving 2 bases not matched to a gene. This CDR3 comprises 14 residues. The CDR3: CASSLQGQGAEAFF. Written as DNA, the CDR3 is TGTGCCAGCAGCTTGCAGGGACAGGGGGCTGAAGCTTTCTTT. Full variable domain (rest looked up from reference TRBV5-5 and TRBJ1-1): DAGVTQSPTHLIKTRGQQVTLRCSPISGHKSVSWYQQVLGQGPQFIFQYYEKEERGRGNFPDRFSARQFPNYSSELNVNALLLGDSALYLCASSLQGQGAEAFFGQGTRLTVV.

The V call is TRBV9, the J call TRBJ1-1; tentatively, D is TRBD1 (5 bases). CDR1 SGDLS and CDR2 YYNGEE come from the germline V gene. This CDR3 contains 15 residues. V was clipped by 0 bases and J by 3 bases, with 12 bases between them. The CDR3 nucleotides are TGTGCCAGCAGCGTAGTGGGAGGGGCGGACACTGAAGCTTTCTTT. Its protein product is CASSVVGGADTEAFF.

The gene calls are TRBV13 and TRBJ2-7; D possibly corresponds to TRBD2 (6 bases). Germline CDR1 and CDR2: PRHDT and FYEKMQ (reference sequence). V lost 5 bases, J lost 3 bases, and 20 bases lay in between. This CDR3 region has 16 residues. This CDR3 is CASSGYVRDSGYEQYF. CDR3 bases: TGTGCCAGCAGCGGGTATGTCCGGGACTCCGGCTACGAGCAGTACTTC.

The chain carries TRBV7-2 and TRBJ2-1; TRBD2 agrees at 12 bases. There are 15 residues in the CDR3. The germline V gene has CDR1 SGHTA and CDR2 FQGNSA. J lost 7 bases, V lost 3 bases, and 4 bases had no gene match. The CDR3 nucleotides read TGTGCCAGCAGCTTCACTAGCGGGGGGTATAATGAGCAGTTCTTC. Translated, it gives CASSFTSGGYNEQFF.

J is TRBJ2-1 and V is TRBV7-2; 14 bases match TRBD2. The CDR3 has 17 residues. Per the germline V gene, CDR1 is SGHTA and CDR2 is FQGNSA. V was pared by 2 bases and J by 7 bases, with 7 bases of the junction left unmatched. For the CDR3, the DNA is TGTGCCAGCAGCTTAAAGTCCGGGACTAGCGGGAGTAATGAGCAGTTCTTC. It specifies CASSLKSGTSGSNEQFF.

The chain combines TRBV6-5 with TRBJ2-7; 8 nucleotides line up with TRBD1. CDR1 and CDR2 (germline): MNHEY, SVGAGI. There are 15 residues in the CDR3. Germline trimming cut 5 bases from V and 2 bases from J; bases unmatched to any gene: 8. CDR3 nucleotides: TGTGCCAGCAGTGGGAACAGGGGGACCCCCTACGAGCAGTACTTC. This encodes CASSGNRGTPYEQYF.

The chain couples TRBV7-3 to TRBJ2-1; weak D call: TRBD2 (6 bases). Germline assignment: CDR1 SGHTA and CDR2 FQGTGA. This CDR3 is built from 18 residues. Trimming left V 0 bases short and J 0 bases short, with 15 bases between. This CDR3 is CASSLTGEAGRSYNEQFF. CDR3 DNA: TGTGCCAGCAGCTTAACGGGGGAAGCGGGCCGCTCCTACAATGAGCAGTTCTTC.

This rearrangement joins TRBV6-1 to TRBJ1-1; tentative D call: TRBD1 (6 bases). V shed 6 bases and J shed 2 bases, with 10 bases lying between them. The CDR3 is made up of 13 amino acids. Germline V CDR1 and CDR2: MNHNS, SASEGT. CDR3 DNA sequence: TGTGCCAGCAGGCAGGGGCGAAACACTGAAGCTTTCTTT. It yields the protein CASRQGRNTEAFF.

The gene calls are TRBV2 and TRBJ1-2; D is uncertain. The CDR3 contains 15 residues. CDR1 is SNHLY and CDR2 is FYNNEI in the germline V gene. Trimming removed 0 bases at V and 8 bases at J, with 16 bases between. CDR3 nucleotides: TGTGCCAGCAGTGAAGCGCTAGACTTACCCCGCGGCTACACCTTC. The encoded protein is CASSEALDLPRGYTF.

This chain uses TRBV15 with TRBJ2-1, with 9 nucleotides matching TRBD2. The length of the CDR3 is 16 residues. V shed 1 base, J shed 5 bases, and the junction held 6 bases outside the gene matches. The germline V gene has CDR1 LNHNV and CDR2 YYDKDF (reference sequence). CDR3 in DNA: TGTGCCACCAGCAGAGGAGGGACTAGCCTTCACAATGAGCAGTTCTTC. Protein product: CATSRGGTSLHNEQFF.

This rearrangement joins TRBV6-5 to TRBJ2-5, with 7 bases matching TRBD1. CDR3 size: 14 residues. The germline V gene encodes CDR1 MNHEY and CDR2 SVGAGI. J lost 4 bases, V lost 1 base, and 3 bases had no gene match. The CDR3 spells CASSYWDSGETQYF. The CDR3 DNA sequence: TGTGCCAGCAGTTACTGGGACAGTGGAGAGACCCAGTACTTC.

This clone was detected once. The chain joins TRBV6-5 to TRBJ1-1; the match to TRBD1 covers 7 bases. The CDR3 has 14 residues. CDR1 is MNHEY and CDR2 is SVGAGI in the germline V gene. Losses at the gene ends were 2 bases for V and 10 bases for J; bases not matched to a gene: 10. The CDR3 is CASSYTSGGGGAFF. CDR3 bases: TGTGCCAGCAGTTACACATCAGGGGGTGGAGGAGCTTTCTTT.

J is TRBJ1-2 and V is TRBV9; D unclear. This CDR3 is built from 14 residues. The germline V gene has CDR1 SGDLS and CDR2 YYNGEE. Trimming took 0 bases from V and 4 from J, leaving 10 bases between them. CDR3: CASSVDGTPYGYTF. DNA for the CDR3: TGTGCCAGCAGCGTAGATGGCACCCCCTATGGCTACACCTTC.

The CDR3 DNA sequence: TGCAGCGTTGACACAGGGGGAAGGGGCTACACCTTC. It encodes CSVDTGGRGYTF. The chain joins TRBV29-1 to TRBJ1-2; 8 bases line up with TRBD1. In germline, CDR1 is SQVTM, CDR2 ANQGSEA. The CDR3 length is 12 residues. J lost 8 bases, V lost 3 bases, and 5 bases had no gene match.

This clone was detected a few times. The J gene is TRBJ1-5, the V gene TRBV18; 7 nucleotides line up with TRBD1. The CDR3 runs 15 residues. The J segment lost 6 bases and the V segment lost 4 bases, leaving 9 bases of the junction unmatched. Germline assignment: CDR1 KGHSH and CDR2 LQKENI. The chain's CDR3 is CASSLTGVWSQPQHF. CDR3 nucleotide sequence: TGTGCCAGCTCACTTACAGGGGTATGGAGTCAGCCCCAGCATTTT.

The chain links TRBV5-5 to TRBJ1-2, with D perhaps matching TRBD1 (6 bases). This CDR3 comprises 13 residues. Looked up from germline, CDR1 is SGHKS and CDR2 is YYEKEE (reference sequence). V was clipped by 5 bases and J by 3 bases, with 11 bases between them. In DNA, the CDR3 is TGTGCCAGCAGGTCTGGACAGCACTATGGCTACACCTTC. Amino acids: CASRSGQHYGYTF. Drawing the rest from reference TRBV5-5 and TRBJ1-2, the complete variable domain is DAGVTQSPTHLIKTRGQQVTLRCSPISGHKSVSWYQQVLGQGPQFIFQYYEKEERGRGNFPDRFSARQFPNYSSELNVNALLLGDSALYLCASRSGQHYGYTFGSGTRLTVV.

This clone was observed a handful of times. The chain has TRBV7-2 and TRBJ1-5; the match to TRBD1 covers 9 bases. With 6 bases clipped from V and 8 bases from J, the junction kept 14 bases outside the gene matches. Germline V gene lookup returns CDR1 SGHTA and CDR2 FQGNSA. The CDR3 extends over 16 amino acids. In DNA form, the CDR3 reads TGTGCCAGCAGGGGGGGTGGGACAGGGCTGGAAGAGCCCCAGCATTTT. It codes for CASRGGGTGLEEPQHF. Together with reference TRBV7-2 and TRBJ1-5, the CDR3 gives the full variable domain: GAGVSQSPSNKVTEKGKDVELRCDPISGHTALYWYRQSLGQGLEFLIYFQGNSAPDKSGLPSDRFSAERTGGSVSTLTIQRTQQEDSAVYLCASRGGGTGLEEPQHFGDGTRLSIL.